The 28 T cell receptor beta chains listed next were all sequenced from one sample in a study of cytomegalovirus exposure and HLA in healthy donors. Profiled with immunoSEQ multiplex PCR; TCRdb holds only in-frame clones, not every one. Of 98,000 or so clones listed, under 97% are singletons. The sequencing input was PBMCs. The receptors were gathered from a woman in her late teens or twenties in good health and CMV-seronegative.

The sample holds a few counts of this clone. V usage is TRBV27 and J usage is TRBJ2-7, with TRBD2 identical over 8 bases. Per the germline V gene, CDR1 is MNHEY and CDR2 is SMNVEV (reference sequence). CDR3 size: 14 residues. The trim removed 6 bases at V and 2 bases at J, leaving 6 bases unmatched. CDR3 in amino acids: CASRGGGGTYEQYF. The CDR3 DNA reads TGTGCCAGCAGAGGAGGCGGGGGGACCTACGAGCAGTACTTC.

V is TRBV15 and J is TRBJ2-7; D gene unclear. Trimming shortened V by 1 base and J by 2 bases, and 9 bases separated the two germline ends. The CDR3 is 14 residues long. CDR1 and CDR2 from the germline V gene are LNHNV and YYDKDF (reference sequence). For the CDR3, the DNA is TGTGCCACCAGCAGAGGGGCACAAACCTACGAGCAGTACTTC. The encoded protein is CATSRGAQTYEQYF. Complete variable domain (other parts from reference TRBV15 and TRBJ2-7): DAMVIQNPRYQVTQFGKPVTLSCSQTLNHNVMYWYQQKSSQAPKLLFHYYDKDFNNEADTPDNFQSRRPNTSFCFLDIRSPGLGDTAMYLCATSRGAQTYEQYFGPGTRLTVT.

V usage is TRBV18 and J usage is TRBJ2-7, with 7 positions matching TRBD1. CDR1 and CDR2 from the germline V gene are KGHSH and LQKENI. There are 14 residues in the CDR3. V lost 4 bases to trimming and J lost 2 bases; unmatched junction nucleotides: 5. The CDR3 spells CASSLDREAYEQYF. The DNA of the CDR3 is TGTGCCAGCTCACTAGACAGGGAAGCCTACGAGCAGTACTTC.

The rearrangement links TRBV14 to TRBJ2-5; TRBD2 matches 13 bases. The CDR3 totals 18 residues. The germline V gene has CDR1 SGHDN and CDR2 FVKESK. J was trimmed by 5 bases and V by 0 bases; bases with no gene match: 9. The CDR3: CASSQEAGTSGVWETQYF. The CDR3 DNA reads TGTGCCAGCAGCCAAGAAGCCGGGACTAGCGGGGTTTGGGAGACCCAGTACTTC. The complete variable domain, with remaining parts taken from reference TRBV14 and TRBJ2-5, reads EAGVTQFPSHSVIEKGQTVTLRCDPISGHDNLYWYRRVMGKEIKFLLHFVKESKQDESGMPNNRFLAERTGGTYSTLKVQPAELEDSGVYFCASSQEAGTSGVWETQYFGPGTRLLVL.

This chain uses TRBV7-9 with TRBJ1-1; 8 bases agree with TRBD1. J lost 5 bases, V lost 5 bases, and 13 bases had no gene match. Germline V CDR1 and CDR2: SEHNR, FQNEAQ (reference sequence). CDR3 size: 16 residues. The CDR3 sequence is CASSHDRRQGSTEAFF. DNA of the CDR3: TGTGCCAGCAGCCACGATCGACGACAGGGGAGTACTGAAGCTTTCTTT.

The rearrangement joins TRBV4-1 to TRBJ2-7, with D tentatively TRBD2 (5 bases). This CDR3 is 15 amino acids long. Germline CDR1 is MGHRA and CDR2 is YSYEKL. Between the trimmed V and J ends, which lost 2 bases and 10 bases, there was a span of 21 bases. CDR3: CASSQQEVDLRGQYF. CDR3 sequence (DNA): TGCGCCAGCAGCCAACAGGAGGTGGACCTACGAGGTCAGTACTTC.

The chain is built from TRBV18 and TRBJ2-7, with D hard to call. Trimming stripped 2 bases from V and 2 bases from J, with 4 bases between. CDR3 length equals 12 residues. CDR1 KGHSH and CDR2 LQKENI come from the germline V gene. CDR3 sequence (DNA): TGTGCCAGCTCACCAGAGACCTACGAGCAGTACTTC. Protein sequence: CASSPETYEQYF.

The chain couples TRBV6-1 to TRBJ2-7; tentative D call: TRBD1 (6 bases). The V gene's germline CDR1 is MNHNS and CDR2 SASEGT. The ends were cut back, 0 bases at V and 3 bases at J, with 9 bases in the middle. The CDR3 covers 14 residues. Here the CDR3 reads CASSEAGHIYEQYF. The CDR3, as DNA: TGTGCCAGCAGTGAAGCGGGACACATCTACGAGCAGTACTTC.

The rearrangement joins TRBV18 to TRBJ1-2, with 8 bases fitting TRBD1. Losses at the gene ends were 4 bases for V and 6 bases for J; bases not matched to a gene: 4. The CDR3 sequence is 13 residues long. Germline CDR1 is KGHSH and CDR2 is LQKENI. Written as DNA, the CDR3 is TGTGCCAGCTCACAACAGGACAGGGATGGCTACACCTTC. Protein: CASSQQDRDGYTF.

The rearrangement uses TRBV5-1 and TRBJ1-1, with 7 bases lining up with TRBD1. Trimming cost V 4 bases and J 1 base; bases outside gene matches: 7. Germline lookup yields CDR1 SGHRS and CDR2 YFSETQ. This CDR3 is built from 15 residues. CDR3 DNA sequence: TGCGCCAGCAGCACCAGACAGGGTGGGAACACTGAAGCTTTCTTT. This codes for CASSTRQGGNTEAFF. Combining the CDR3 with reference TRBV5-1 and TRBJ1-1 gives the whole variable domain KAGVTQTPRYLIKTRGQQVTLSCSPISGHRSVSWYQQTPGQGLQFLFEYFSETQRNKGNFPGRFSGRQFSNSRSEMNVSTLELGDSALYLCASSTRQGGNTEAFFGQGTRLTVV.

V usage is TRBV5-8 and J usage is TRBJ2-2; possibly TRBD1 for D (5 bases). Deletions cut 0 bases from V and 5 bases from J, with 14 bases between. The CDR3 is 16 residues long. The germline V gene encodes CDR1 SGHTS and CDR2 YDEGEE. This CDR3 is CASSLVERGLTGELFF. CDR3 in DNA: TGTGCCAGCAGCTTGGTTGAAAGGGGTCTGACCGGGGAGCTGTTTTTT. Full variable domain (remainder filled in from reference TRBV5-8 and TRBJ2-2): EAGVTQSPTHLIKTRGQQATLRCSPISGHTSVYWYQQALGLGLQFLLWYDEGEERNRGNFPPRFSGRQFPNYSSELNVNALELEDSALYLCASSLVERGLTGELFFGEGSRLTVL.

This chain connects TRBV2 to TRBJ2-7, with 8 positions matching TRBD1. The CDR3 has 14 amino acids. Germline CDR1 is SNHLY and CDR2 is FYNNEI. The ends lost 6 bases at V and 0 bases at J; junction bases unmatched: 4. CDR3 in DNA: TGTGCCAGCAGGGGACAGGCCGCCTCCTACGAGCAGTACTTC. Encoded protein: CASRGQAASYEQYF.

This rearrangement joins TRBV5-1 to TRBJ2-7; D gene ambiguous. The length of the CDR3 is 11 residues. V gave up 0 bases and J gave up 6 bases, with 4 bases separating them. Germline loops: CDR1 SGHRS, CDR2 YFSETQ. The DNA of the CDR3 is TGCGCCAGCAGCTTGGGCGGCGAGCAGTACTTC. Protein: CASSLGGEQYF.

The V and J genes are TRBV5-1 and TRBJ2-1; D is possibly TRBD1 (6 bases). The CDR3 consists of 16 residues. Between the trimmed V and J ends, which lost 4 bases and 8 bases, there was a span of 22 bases. Germline-derived CDR1 and CDR2 are SGHRS and YFSETQ. This chain's CDR3 is CASSIRTQGSADEQFF. CDR3 bases: TGCGCCAGCAGCATCCGAACTCAGGGGTCGGCGGATGAGCAGTTCTTC.

The rearrangement uses TRBV28 and TRBJ2-1, with 9 nucleotides matching TRBD1. J was trimmed by 4 bases and V by 5 bases; bases with no gene match: 6. Germline V gene lookup returns CDR1 MDHEN and CDR2 SYDVKM. This CDR3 comprises 15 residues. In nucleotides, the CDR3 is TGTGCCAGCAGTCCCGGGGACAGGGAATACAATGAGCAGTTCTTC. It translates to CASSPGDREYNEQFF.

This chain joins TRBV5-1 and TRBJ2-7, with 7 bases aligning to TRBD1. Germline V gene sequence: CDR1 SGHRS, CDR2 YFSETQ. The length of the CDR3 is 15 residues. The V gene end was trimmed by 0 bases and the J gene end by 3 bases; junction bases not matched to a gene: 6. The CDR3: CASSLGLQGVYEQYF. The DNA of the CDR3 is TGCGCCAGCAGCTTGGGTTTGCAGGGGGTCTACGAGCAGTACTTC.

V is TRBV27 and J is TRBJ1-2; D is unresolved. The CDR3 extends over 13 amino acids. Germline V gives CDR1 MNHEY, CDR2 SMNVEV (reference sequence). V was clipped by 3 bases and J by 7 bases, with 12 bases between them. CDR3 sequence (DNA): TGTGCCAGCAGTTTGCGGGGATTGGGTGGCTACACCTTC. Its translation: CASSLRGLGGYTF.

The rearrangement uses TRBV28 and TRBJ1-3; 8 bases match TRBD1. CDR3 length equals 14 residues. Losses at the gene ends were 5 bases for V and 3 bases for J; bases not matched to a gene: 3. Germline V lookup: CDR1 MDHEN, CDR2 SYDVKM. The CDR3 sequence: CASSPDRVGNTIYF. DNA for the CDR3: TGTGCCAGCAGTCCGGACAGGGTTGGAAACACCATATATTTT.

V usage is TRBV4-3 and J usage is TRBJ1-2, with D hard to call. V lost 0 bases, J lost 0 bases, and 8 bases lay in between. Germline loops: CDR1 LGHNA, CDR2 YSLEER. The CDR3 consists of 15 residues. CDR3 nucleotide sequence: TGCGCCAGCAGCCAAGATGGTACAGCTAACTATGGCTACACCTTC. Translation gives CASSQDGTANYGYTF.

The chain is built from TRBV15 and TRBJ2-2, with no clear D. The V and J ends lost 4 bases and 0 bases respectively, with 6 bases between them. The CDR3 spans 14 residues. Germline CDR1 and CDR2: LNHNV and YYDKDF (reference sequence). CDR3 in amino acids: CATSTLANTGELFF. In nucleotides, the CDR3 is TGTGCCACCAGCACTCTTGCGAACACCGGGGAGCTGTTTTTT.

This clone occurred once. The gene calls are TRBV7-8 and TRBJ1-1; D remains ambiguous. V lost 2 bases and J 4 bases, leaving 8 bases between the germline ends. Germline loops: CDR1 SGHVS, CDR2 FQNEAQ. The CDR3 is 13 residues long. The chain's CDR3 is CASSLWGGTEAFF. The CDR3 DNA follows: TGTGCCAGCAGCTTATGGGGAGGCACTGAAGCTTTCTTT.

This chain connects TRBV19 to TRBJ1-1; 8 nucleotides align to TRBD1. V dropped 5 bases and J dropped 10; count of bases not matched to a gene: 15. Germline-derived CDR1 and CDR2 are LNHDA and SQIVND (reference sequence). CDR3 length equals 15 residues. This CDR3 is CASSYAGGVVGRAFF. DNA for the CDR3: TGTGCCAGTAGTTACGCAGGGGGCGTTGTGGGTAGAGCTTTCTTT.

The rearrangement joins TRBV7-9 to TRBJ2-7; 9 positions match TRBD1. Trimming cost V 5 bases and J 3 bases; bases outside gene matches: 11. The CDR3 spans 16 residues. The V gene's germline CDR1 is SEHNR and CDR2 FQNEAQ (reference sequence). DNA for the CDR3: TGTGCCAGCAGCCACGGAGGGACAGGGAAATTCTACGAGCAGTACTTC. As protein: CASSHGGTGKFYEQYF.

V usage is TRBV30 and J usage is TRBJ1-1; no clear D gene. Germline CDR1 reads GTSNPN; CDR2 reads SVGIG (reference sequence). The CDR3 extends over 14 amino acids. The V and J ends lost 0 bases and 6 bases respectively, with 14 bases between them. CDR3 sequence reads: CAWSVRGWESEAFF. The CDR3 DNA reads as TGTGCCTGGAGTGTACGGGGTTGGGAATCTGAAGCTTTCTTT.

The rearrangement joins TRBV7-3 to TRBJ2-3; 13 bases agree with TRBD2. V dropped 5 bases and J dropped 7; count of bases not matched to a gene: 6. CDR3 length: 15 amino acids. CDR1 is SGHTA, CDR2 FQGTGA, per germline. CDR3 loop: CASSNRTSGGNTQYF. In nucleotides, the CDR3 is TGTGCCAGCAGCAATAGGACTAGCGGGGGAAATACGCAGTATTTT.

J is TRBJ1-1 and V is TRBV9, with a tentative D call TRBD1 (5 bases). This CDR3 is 14 amino acids long. V was shortened by 0 bases and J by 6 bases, with 12 bases between the two germline ends. Germline CDR1 SGDLS, CDR2 YYNGEE. CDR3 DNA sequence: TGTGCCAGCAGCGTAGCCGGAGCGGGGGCTGAAGCTTTCTTT. Translating gives CASSVAGAGAEAFF.

The chain links TRBV25-1 to TRBJ1-1; the D gene is possibly TRBD1 (6 bases). In germline, CDR1 is MGHDK, CDR2 SYGVNS. CDR3 length: 15 amino acids. Trimming stripped 4 bases from V and 0 bases from J, with 12 bases between. The CDR3, as DNA: TGTGCCAGCAGTGTCGGGGGGCTCATGAACACTGAAGCTTTCTTT. Residues: CASSVGGLMNTEAFF.

The chain has TRBV5-5 and TRBJ1-2; no definite D call. The length of the CDR3 is 15 residues. V was trimmed by 0 bases and J by 0 bases, leaving 9 bases between them. Germline V CDR1 and CDR2: SGHKS, YYEKEE (reference sequence). The CDR3 protein is CASSLAGLTNYGYTF. CDR3 coding DNA: TGTGCCAGCAGCTTGGCCGGGTTAACTAACTATGGCTACACCTTC.